Below are 29 T cell receptor beta chains sequenced from a single sample in a study of blood T cell repertoires in COVID-19. TCRdb's copy holds only in-frame clones and misses some; the assay was immunoSEQ multiplex PCR. Altogether over 130,000 clones are present, 87% being singletons, with the ten largest covering roughly 4.5%. The sequencing input was peripheral blood. These receptors originate from a woman aged 55-70 years with active or convalescent COVID-19.

V gene TRBV5-1 combines with J gene TRBJ1-2, with 8 positions matching TRBD1. The CDR3 has 13 residues. CDR1 is SGHRS, CDR2 YFSETQ, per germline. V was clipped by 4 bases and J by 7 bases; unmatched bases: 6. For the CDR3, the DNA is TGCGCCAGCAGCAAAGGACAGGGCGGTGGCTACACCTTC. This translates into CASSKGQGGGYTF.

This clone was counted a few times. The chain recombines TRBV18 with TRBJ1-4; possibly TRBD1 for D (5 bases). Germline values: CDR1 KGHSH, CDR2 LQKENI. V was clipped by 6 bases and J by 2 bases, with 13 bases between them. The CDR3 consists of 15 residues. CDR3 amino acids: CASSYIRGTNEKLFF. The CDR3 DNA sequence: TGTGCCAGCTCTTATATACGGGGGACTAATGAAAAACTGTTTTTT.

This chain links TRBV10-2 with TRBJ1-1, with a tentative D call TRBD1 (6 bases). This CDR3 has 17 residues. Trimming removed 5 bases at V and 1 base at J, with 20 bases between. CDR1 is WSHSY and CDR2 is SAAADI in the germline V gene. In DNA form, the CDR3 reads TGCGCCAGCAGTCCCGACAGGCGGATGGAAAAGAACACTGAAGCTTTCTTT. Translating it yields CASSPDRRMEKNTEAFF.

The chain is built from TRBV12-3 or TRBV12-4 and TRBJ2-5, with D possibly being TRBD2 (5 bases). This CDR3 contains 13 residues. Trimming took 7 bases from V and 2 from J, leaving 11 bases between them. CDR3 DNA: TGTGCCAGCAATTTCGGGGTGCAAGAGACCCAGTACTTC. It yields the protein CASNFGVQETQYF.

This sequence joins TRBV6-2 or TRBV6-3 and TRBJ1-2, with 7 bases fitting TRBD1. Germline CDR1 MNHEY, CDR2 SVGEGT. The CDR3 has 15 residues. V shed 5 bases and J 8 bases; nucleotides not matched to a gene: 14. In DNA, the CDR3 is TGTGCCAGCAGTCGAACCCGACAGGGCATGGAAGGCTACACCTTC. Its protein product is CASSRTRQGMEGYTF.

The gene calls are TRBV3-1 (or the pseudogene TRBV3-2) and TRBJ1-2, with D perhaps matching TRBD1 (6 bases). V lost 0 bases and J lost 4, with 9 bases in between. CDR3 length: 14 residues. CDR1 LGHDT and CDR2 YNNKEL come from the germline V gene (reference sequence). For the CDR3, the DNA is TGTGCCAGCAGCCAAGAAACAGGGAGCTATGGCTACACCTTC. It yields the protein CASSQETGSYGYTF.

The rearrangement uses TRBV6-5 and TRBJ1-3; a weak D match, TRBD1 (5 bases). V shed 6 bases and J shed 0 bases, with 12 bases lying between them. The germline V gene has CDR1 MNHEY and CDR2 SVGAGI. The CDR3 loop spans 15 amino acids. CDR3 in DNA: TGTGCCAGCAGCCGGGGGGGACCCTCTGGAAACACCATATATTTT. This encodes CASSRGGPSGNTIYF.

This chain's CDR3 is CASSPGIYRRAGELFF. The CDR3 DNA is TGTGCCAGCAGCCCCGGGATATATCGAAGGGCCGGGGAGCTGTTTTTT. The rearrangement uses TRBV7-2 and TRBJ2-2, with D tentatively TRBD2 (5 bases). The CDR3 contains 16 residues. Germline V CDR1 and CDR2: SGHTA, FQGNSA. V was cut by 5 bases and J by 6 bases, with 19 bases left in between.

V is TRBV19 and J is TRBJ1-4, with unresolved D. The CDR3 runs 14 residues. Germline CDR1 reads LNHDA; CDR2 reads SQIVND (reference sequence). V lost 3 bases and J lost 2, with 7 bases in between. CDR3 loop: CASSIMATNEKLFF. The CDR3, as DNA: TGTGCCAGTAGTATCATGGCCACTAATGAAAAACTGTTTTTT.

This clone came up once. V usage is TRBV18 and J usage is TRBJ1-2, with 10 bases aligning to TRBD1. Germline values: CDR1 KGHSH, CDR2 LQKENI. The CDR3 loop spans 16 amino acids. The junction had 8 bases not matched to a gene; V was cut back by 3 bases and J by 4 bases. The CDR3 reads CASSPQAGQGTYGYTF. The CDR3 DNA is TGTGCCAGCTCACCTCAGGCGGGACAGGGGACCTATGGCTACACCTTC.

The chain carries TRBV6-5 and TRBJ2-2, with 10 bases aligning to TRBD1. Germline-derived CDR1 and CDR2 are MNHEY and SVGAGI. After removal of 5 bases from V and 10 bases from J, the junction contained 7 bases not matched to a gene. The CDR3 spans 14 residues. The CDR3: CASSPDRGREELFF. The DNA of the CDR3 is TGTGCCAGCAGTCCAGACAGGGGGCGCGAGGAGCTGTTTTTT.

This chain links TRBV29-1 with TRBJ1-3; D might be TRBD1 (6 bases). The V gene lost 8 bases and the J gene lost 4 bases, with 24 bases spanning the gap. CDR1 SQVTM and CDR2 ANQGSEA come from the germline V gene. The CDR3 sequence is 16 residues long. CDR3 coding DNA: TGCAGCCCCGGGGGGCATCAGGGGTCGACGGGAAACACCATATATTTT. Protein product: CSPGGHQGSTGNTIYF.

The V and J genes are TRBV7-9 and TRBJ2-2; D gene uncertain. Trimming stripped 1 base from V and 1 base from J, with 7 bases between. The CDR3 has 15 residues. The germline V gene encodes CDR1 SEHNR and CDR2 FQNEAQ (reference sequence). The DNA of the CDR3 is TGTGCCAGCAGCTTAGAGTCGGTGAACACCGGGGAGCTGTTTTTT. This translates into CASSLESVNTGELFF.

This chain links TRBV19 with TRBJ2-6; maybe TRBD1 (5 bases). The CDR3 runs to 16 residues. Deletions cut 5 bases from V and 2 bases from J, with 13 bases between. CDR1 and CDR2 (germline): LNHDA, SQIVND (reference sequence). The CDR3 nucleotides are TGTGCCAGTAGTTCCAGGGATCGTACTGGGGCCAACGTCCTGACTTTC. It yields the protein CASSSRDRTGANVLTF.

V is TRBV5-1 and J is TRBJ2-3, with D unclear. The CDR3 is made up of 15 amino acids. The V gene's germline CDR1 is SGHRS and CDR2 YFSETQ. The V gene lost 1 base and the J gene lost 0 bases, with 9 bases spanning the gap. CDR3 DNA: TGCGCCAGCAGCTTGCGCGGATCTAGCACAGATACGCAGTATTTT. Encoded protein: CASSLRGSSTDTQYF. Together with reference TRBV5-1 and TRBJ2-3, the CDR3 gives the full variable domain: KAGVTQTPRYLIKTRGQQVTLSCSPISGHRSVSWYQQTPGQGLQFLFEYFSETQRNKGNFPGRFSGRQFSNSRSEMNVSTLELGDSALYLCASSLRGSSTDTQYFGPGTRLTVL.

The chain uses TRBV10-3 and TRBJ1-2, with D possibly matching TRBD1 (6 bases). With 3 bases removed from V and 4 bases from J, the gap between germline ends came to 15 bases. Germline CDR1 ENHRY, CDR2 SYGVKD. This CDR3 is 15 amino acids long. Here the CDR3 DNA reads TGTGCCATCAGTGATGCGTCAGGGGCGGCCTATGGCTACACCTTC. It codes for CAISDASGAAYGYTF.

The chain carries TRBV11-2 and TRBJ1-2, with 8 nucleotides matching TRBD1. Germline V gene data show CDR1 as SGHAT and CDR2 as FQNNGV. V lost 5 bases to trimming and J lost 8 bases; unmatched junction nucleotides: 13. This CDR3 contains 15 residues. CDR3 in DNA: TGTGCCAGCAGCGATGGACAGGGATCGTCTGGCGGCTACACCTTC. It encodes CASSDGQGSSGGYTF.

The V and J genes are TRBV29-1 and TRBJ1-3; D might be TRBD1 (6 bases). Deletions cut 4 bases from V and 2 bases from J, with 9 bases between. The CDR3 runs to 13 residues. Germline loops: CDR1 SQVTM, CDR2 ANQGSEA. CDR3 protein: CSVVGTTGNTIYF. The DNA for the CDR3 is TGCAGCGTTGTCGGGACAACTGGAAACACCATATATTTT.

The chain combines TRBV10-3 with TRBJ1-2; no definite D call. V lost 10 bases and J 8 bases, leaving 8 bases between the germline ends. The CDR3 sequence is 9 residues long. Germline lookup yields CDR1 ENHRY and CDR2 SYGVKD. The CDR3 here is CAKREGYTF. The CDR3 DNA follows: TGTGCCAAAAGGGAGGGCTACACCTTC.

The chain links TRBV12-3 or TRBV12-4 to TRBJ1-4; D is unresolved. CDR3 length equals 11 residues. With 6 bases removed from V and 5 bases from J, the gap between germline ends came to 4 bases. DNA of the CDR3: TGTGCCAGCAGGGCAAATGAAAAACTGTTTTTT. Amino acids: CASRANEKLFF.

V gene TRBV6-1 combines with J gene TRBJ1-5, with 7 nucleotides matching TRBD1. The CDR3 is made up of 16 amino acids. Per the germline V gene, CDR1 is MNHNS and CDR2 is SASEGT. Trimming cost V 3 bases and J 0 bases; bases outside gene matches: 5. The DNA of the CDR3 is TGTGCCAGCAGTGACGCCGGGACAGATAGCAATCAGCCCCAGCATTTT. This sequence encodes CASSDAGTDSNQPQHF.

This sequence joins TRBV6-5 and TRBJ1-2, with D possibly matching TRBD1 (6 bases). Germline CDR1 and CDR2: MNHEY and SVGAGI. The CDR3 is 15 amino acids. V was clipped by 6 bases and J by 4 bases, with 18 bases between them. CDR3 residues: CASRVRDTGFYGYTF. The CDR3 DNA reads as TGTGCCAGCAGGGTTAGGGACACAGGCTTCTATGGCTACACCTTC.

This CDR3 reads CASSYSGGSHTDTQYF. The CDR3 nucleotides read TGTGCCAGCAGTTACTCCGGGGGGTCCCACACAGATACGCAGTATTTT. The chain employs TRBV6-2 or TRBV6-3 and TRBJ2-3; 7 bases agree with TRBD2. Looked up from germline, CDR1 is MNHEY and CDR2 is SVGEGT. The J segment lost 2 bases and the V segment lost 0 bases, leaving 5 bases of the junction unmatched. The CDR3 length is 16 residues.

The chain combines TRBV3-1 (or the pseudogene TRBV3-2) with TRBJ1-5; perhaps TRBD1 as D (5 bases). The CDR3 has 15 amino acids. Germline-derived CDR1 and CDR2 are LGHDT and YNNKEL (reference sequence). V gave up 7 bases and J gave up 0 bases, with 13 bases separating them. CDR3 amino acids: CASTTGSYSNQPQHF. The DNA for the CDR3 is TGTGCCAGCACCACAGGTTCCTATAGCAATCAGCCCCAGCATTTT.

The CDR3 coding sequence is TGTGCCACCAGTGGTAGACAGGGTGAGCTAGCTTCAGATACGCAGTATTTT. This translates into CATSGRQGELASDTQYF. The chain links TRBV24-1 to TRBJ2-3; 7 bases align to TRBD1. The CDR3 loop spans 17 amino acids. With 5 bases clipped from V and 4 bases from J, the junction kept 14 bases outside the gene matches. In germline, CDR1 is KGHDR, CDR2 SFDVKD.

The V and J genes are TRBV9 and TRBJ1-2; a weak D match, TRBD1 (6 bases). Germline-derived CDR1 and CDR2 are SGDLS and YYNGEE. This CDR3 has 15 residues. The V end was cut by 3 bases, the J end by 3 bases, with 15 bases between. CDR3 sequence (DNA): TGTGCCAGCAGCGCCCAGACAGGCAAGGACTATGGCTACACCTTC. Amino acids: CASSAQTGKDYGYTF.

The chain recombines TRBV5-1 with TRBJ1-4; D may be TRBD1 (6 bases). Trimming took off 3 bases at V and 8 bases at J, with 17 bases between the two ends. CDR1 is SGHRS and CDR2 is YFSETQ in the germline V gene. This CDR3 contains 15 residues. The CDR3 loop reads CASSSSGEPREKLFF. The CDR3 DNA is TGCGCCAGCAGCTCCTCAGGGGAGCCGAGGGAAAAACTGTTTTTT.

The genes are TRBV7-3 and TRBJ2-5; 11 bases map to TRBD2. The CDR3 has 14 amino acids. CDR1 is SGHTA and CDR2 is FQGTGA in the germline V gene. V shed 5 bases and J 2 bases; nucleotides not matched to a gene: 1. CDR3 in amino acids: CASSLAGGQETQYF. Here the CDR3 DNA reads TGTGCCAGCAGCCTAGCGGGGGGACAAGAGACCCAGTACTTC.

This chain connects TRBV5-5 to TRBJ2-7; TRBD2 might be the D (7 bases). Germline CDR1 and CDR2: SGHKS and YYEKEE (reference sequence). V was clipped by 1 base and J by 3 bases, with 14 bases between them. This CDR3 region has 15 residues. The CDR3 DNA reads TGTGCCAGCAGCTTGTATGCGGGGGACAACTACGAGCAGTACTTC. This gives the protein CASSLYAGDNYEQYF.